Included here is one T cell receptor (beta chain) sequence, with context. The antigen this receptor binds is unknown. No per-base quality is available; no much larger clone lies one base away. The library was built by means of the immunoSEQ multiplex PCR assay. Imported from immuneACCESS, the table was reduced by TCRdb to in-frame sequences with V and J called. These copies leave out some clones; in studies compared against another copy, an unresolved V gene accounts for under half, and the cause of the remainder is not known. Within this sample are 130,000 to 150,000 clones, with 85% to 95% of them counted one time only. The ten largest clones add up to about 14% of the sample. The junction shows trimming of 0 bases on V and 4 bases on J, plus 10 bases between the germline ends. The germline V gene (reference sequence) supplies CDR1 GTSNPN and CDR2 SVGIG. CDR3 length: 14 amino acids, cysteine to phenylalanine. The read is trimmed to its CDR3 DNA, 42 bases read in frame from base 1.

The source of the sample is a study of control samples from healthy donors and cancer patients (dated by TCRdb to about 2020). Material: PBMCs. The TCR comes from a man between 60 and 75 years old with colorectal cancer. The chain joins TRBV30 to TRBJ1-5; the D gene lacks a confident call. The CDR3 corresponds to CAWSVGQPNQPQHF. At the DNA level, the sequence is TGTGCCTGGAGTGTAGGGCAACCGAATCAGCCCCAGCATTTT.